The next 26 T cell receptor beta chains were all read from a single sample in a study of shared clonotypes between healthy human individuals. Produced via immunoSEQ multiplex PCR; TCRdb's table is partial and in-frame only. The sample yields some 790,000 clones, roughly 72% seen once. Material: memory CD4+ T cells sorted from blood. Documented subset: CD45RA-negative fraction. The receptors were sampled from a woman younger than 45 in good health.

The chain is built from TRBV19 and TRBJ2-1; either TRBD1 or TRBD2 may supply D (5 bases each). The V end lost 1 base, the J end lost 0 bases, and 7 bases lay between the germline ends. Germline CDR1 LNHDA, CDR2 SQIVND (reference sequence). The CDR3 consists of 15 residues. The CDR3 nucleotides are TGTGCCAGTAGTATAGCGGGACCCTCCTACAATGAGCAGTTCTTC. Translation: CASSIAGPSYNEQFF.

This clone showed up just a few times. The gene calls are TRBV10-1 and TRBJ2-3; D remains unclear. Looked up from germline, CDR1 is WNHNN and CDR2 is SYGVQD (reference sequence). Trimming cost V 3 bases and J 5 bases, with 12 bases left between them. CDR3 length: 14 amino acids. The CDR3 nucleotides are TGCGCCAGCAGTGATGCGTCAGAAAGAGATACGCAGTATTTT. Residues: CASSDASERDTQYF.

The V gene is TRBV11-2, the J gene TRBJ2-3; 7 bases align to TRBD2. Germline-derived CDR1 and CDR2 are SGHAT and FQNNGV. Trimming cost V 4 bases and J 7 bases; bases outside gene matches: 17. This CDR3 has 17 residues. The CDR3: CASSSPRAGRAANTQYF. For the CDR3, the DNA is TGTGCCAGCAGCTCCCCGCGAGCGGGGAGGGCCGCCAATACGCAGTATTTT. Looking up the rest from reference TRBV11-2 and TRBJ2-3 gives the full variable domain: EAGVAQSPRYKIIEKRQSVAFWCNPISGHATLYWYQQILGQGPKLLIQFQNNGVVDDSQLPKDRFSAERLKGVDSTLKIQPAKLEDSAVYLCASSSPRAGRAANTQYFGPGTRLTVL.

J is TRBJ1-2 and V is TRBV20-1; the D is unclear. This CDR3 comprises 10 residues. Trimming stripped 8 bases from V and 6 bases from J, with 10 bases between. Germline V gene lookup returns CDR1 DFQATT and CDR2 SNEGSKA (reference sequence). This CDR3 reads CSTSADGYTF. The CDR3 DNA sequence: TGCAGTACTTCCGCGGATGGCTACACCTTC.

The chain employs TRBV7-9 and TRBJ1-4; D is ambiguous. Trimming left V 3 bases short and J 5 bases short, with 16 bases between. The CDR3 has 16 residues. Germline CDR1 is SEHNR and CDR2 is FQNEAQ (reference sequence). The CDR3 DNA is TGTGCCAGCAGCTTTGACGGACGTACTGAGAATGAAAAACTGTTTTTT. Protein sequence: CASSFDGRTENEKLFF. Full variable domain (remainder filled in from reference TRBV7-9 and TRBJ1-4): DTGVSQNPRHKITKRGQNVTFRCDPISEHNRLYWYRQTLGQGPEFLTYFQNEAQLEKSRLLSDRFSAERPKGSFSTLEIQRTEQGDSAMYLCASSFDGRTENEKLFFGSGTQLSVL.

A few counts support this clone. The rearrangement joins TRBV10-3 to TRBJ2-7, with D possibly matching TRBD2 (5 bases). The CDR3 loop spans 12 amino acids. Germline CDR1 reads ENHRY; CDR2 reads SYGVKD. V lost 4 bases, J lost 4 bases, and 8 bases lay in between. The CDR3 nucleotides read TGTGCCATCAGTGGGGCGGGTTACGAGCAGTACTTC. It encodes CAISGAGYEQYF.

CDR3 DNA: TGTGCCAGCAGCCCGGGGACAACTGGAAACACCATATATTTT. Its translation: CASSPGTTGNTIYF. This chain uses TRBV11-2 with TRBJ1-3; D perhaps matches TRBD1 (6 bases). CDR1 is SGHAT and CDR2 is FQNNGV in the germline V gene. The V gene lost 5 bases and the J gene lost 2 bases, with 10 bases spanning the gap. The CDR3 is made up of 14 amino acids.

This chain connects TRBV30 to TRBJ2-7; D unclear. The CDR3 has 13 residues. The V end was cut by 2 bases, the J end by 1 base, with 9 bases between. Germline-derived CDR1 and CDR2 are GTSNPN and SVGIG (reference sequence). The CDR3 is CAWSPDVSYEQYF. The CDR3 bases are TGTGCCTGGAGTCCGGACGTTTCCTACGAGCAGTACTTC.

CDR3 nucleotide sequence: TGTGCCAGCAGTGGCGGACAGTCTCGAGCAAACACCATATATTTT. Amino acid sequence: CASSGGQSRANTIYF. The rearrangement links TRBV2 to TRBJ1-3; D is perhaps TRBD1 (6 bases). The V and J ends lost 4 bases and 6 bases respectively, with 16 bases between them. This CDR3 spans 15 amino acids. The germline V gene encodes CDR1 SNHLY and CDR2 FYNNEI.

The genes are TRBV9 and TRBJ1-2; D call uncertain. The CDR3 runs 12 residues. CDR1 SGDLS and CDR2 YYNGEE come from the germline V gene. The V end lost 2 bases, the J end lost 7 bases, and 9 bases lay between the germline ends. The CDR3 loop reads CASSVGYSGYTF. As DNA, the CDR3 is TGTGCCAGCAGCGTGGGGTACTCTGGCTACACCTTC.

This chain links TRBV28 with TRBJ1-2; a possible D gene is TRBD1 (5 bases). Per the germline V gene, CDR1 is MDHEN and CDR2 is SYDVKM. V dropped 3 bases and J dropped 4 bases, with 24 bases sitting between them. This CDR3 has 18 amino acids. The CDR3 here is CASSFPRANRFGGYGYTF. CDR3 DNA: TGTGCCAGCAGTTTCCCCAGGGCAAATCGTTTTGGCGGCTATGGCTACACCTTC.

The rearrangement links TRBV5-4 to TRBJ2-1; 7 positions agree with TRBD2. With 2 bases clipped from V and 5 bases from J, the junction kept 10 bases outside the gene matches. Looked up from germline, CDR1 is SGHNT and CDR2 is YYREEE (reference sequence). CDR3 length: 16 amino acids. CDR3 region: CASSFQAGLTNNEQFF. As DNA, the CDR3 is TGTGCCAGCAGCTTTCAAGCGGGACTTACAAACAATGAGCAGTTCTTC.

The gene calls are TRBV10-1 and TRBJ1-1; D possibly corresponds to TRBD1 (5 bases). Looked up from germline, CDR1 is WNHNN and CDR2 is SYGVQD (reference sequence). V was trimmed by 1 base and J by 5 bases, leaving 11 bases between them. CDR3 length: 14 amino acids. The CDR3 nucleotides read TGCGCCAGCAGTGAGTTACAGGATGGGACTGAAGCTTTCTTT. Amino acid sequence: CASSELQDGTEAFF.

This clone was seen just once. The rearrangement links TRBV28 to TRBJ1-2, with 12 positions matching TRBD1. The CDR3 is 16 residues long. Trimming took 8 bases from V and 3 from J; bases not matched to a gene: 10. The germline CDR1 and CDR2 sequences are MDHEN and SYDVKM. CDR3 loop: CASVPGTGGMYYGYTF. The CDR3 DNA follows: TGTGCCAGCGTCCCAGGGACAGGGGGCATGTACTATGGCTACACCTTC.

Note on this clone: One end of the junction is discordant with germline, which a read error may explain. The chain combines TRBV5-4 with TRBJ2-3, with D uncertain. CDR3 length: 14 amino acids. The germline V gene has CDR1 SGHNT and CDR2 YYREEE (reference sequence). The CDR3 loop is CASSVPQIRDTQYF. CDR3 coding DNA: TGCGCCAGCAGCGTGCCTCAGATCAGAGATACGCAGTATTTT.

A remark on this clone: Distinct nucleotide sequences in the sample also encode this CDR3. The rearrangement uses TRBV7-2 and TRBJ2-1; 7 nucleotides agree with TRBD1. This CDR3 is 15 amino acids long. CDR1 and CDR2 (germline): SGHTA, FQGNSA. After removal of 5 bases from V and 3 bases from J, the junction contained 7 bases not matched to a gene. CDR3 DNA: TGTGCCAGCAGCCTGGGACAGAGGCTCTACAATGAGCAGTTCTTC. Its protein product is CASSLGQRLYNEQFF.

The chain combines TRBV20-1 with TRBJ2-4; D gene uncertain. The CDR3 has 11 amino acids. V was clipped by 4 bases and J by 6 bases, with 7 bases between them. Germline V gene lookup returns CDR1 DFQATT and CDR2 SNEGSKA (reference sequence). This CDR3 reads CSAIYTNIQYF. In DNA, the CDR3 is TGCAGTGCTATATATACAAACATTCAGTACTTC.

This CDR3 reads CASSQGRIGLLNTEAFF. DNA of the CDR3: TGCGCCAGCAGCCAAGGCCGAATTGGACTGCTAAACACTGAAGCTTTCTTT. V and J are TRBV4-1 and TRBJ1-1; D is undetermined. Trimming removed 1 base from V and 2 bases from J, with 17 bases in between. The CDR3 contains 17 residues. CDR1 and CDR2 (germline): MGHRA, YSYEKL.

Comments on this clone: This sequence may be a read error, since a much larger clone differs from it by one base. The V and J genes are TRBV18 and TRBJ2-7; 8 bases are shared with TRBD1. This CDR3 region has 14 residues. J was trimmed by 6 bases and V by 1 base; bases with no gene match: 5. The germline CDR1 and CDR2 sequences are KGHSH and LQKENI. In DNA, the CDR3 is TGTGCCAGCTCACCACGTGGACAGGGCTTCGAGCAGTACTTC. The encoded protein is CASSPRGQGFEQYF.

CDR3 coding DNA: TGTGCCAGCAGCTTGGAAGTGTGGGTCAGCAAGAATGAAAAACTGTTTTTT. This translates into CASSLEVWVSKNEKLFF. The V gene is TRBV5-5, the J gene TRBJ1-4; D uncertain. Trimming removed 0 bases from V and 5 bases from J, with 17 bases in between. CDR3 length equals 17 residues. Germline lookup yields CDR1 SGHKS and CDR2 YYEKEE (reference sequence).

The J gene is TRBJ2-7, the V gene TRBV4-1, with D maybe TRBD1 (5 bases). CDR1 MGHRA and CDR2 YSYEKL come from the germline V gene. V lost 4 bases, J lost 6 bases, and 16 bases lay in between. The length of the CDR3 is 14 residues. The CDR3 protein is CASSLGQGGPEQYF. The CDR3 DNA reads TGCGCCAGCAGCCTCGGGCAGGGTGGGCCCGAGCAGTACTTC.

The rearrangement joins TRBV27 to TRBJ2-7; 13 bases fit TRBD2. With V trimmed by 6 bases and J by 4 bases, 3 bases remained unmatched. The CDR3 spans 14 residues. Germline CDR1 MNHEY, CDR2 SMNVEV (reference sequence). CDR3 coding DNA: TGTGCCAGCAGCCGACTAGCGGGAGGTTACGAGCAGTACTTC. This codes for CASSRLAGGYEQYF.

This clone was detected many times. Written as DNA, the CDR3 is TGTGCCAGCAGTTTTGGACGGCCCGACACCGGGGAGCTGTTTTTT. Amino acids: CASSFGRPDTGELFF. The chain couples TRBV27 to TRBJ2-2; D unclear. Germline V gives CDR1 MNHEY, CDR2 SMNVEV (reference sequence). The CDR3 sequence is 15 residues long. The V end was cut by 3 bases, the J end by 3 bases, with 11 bases between.

This clone was seen a single time. The J gene is TRBJ2-5, the V gene TRBV5-1; either TRBD1 or TRBD2 may fit D (5 bases each). This CDR3 comprises 12 residues. Germline CDR1 reads SGHRS; CDR2 reads YFSETQ. Trimming removed 4 bases at V and 5 bases at J, with 9 bases between. The CDR3 region is CASSRDLETQYF. In nucleotides, the CDR3 is TGCGCCAGCAGCCGGGACCTGGAGACCCAGTACTTC. The full variable domain, rest sourced from reference TRBV5-1 and TRBJ2-5, is KAGVTQTPRYLIKTRGQQVTLSCSPISGHRSVSWYQQTPGQGLQFLFEYFSETQRNKGNFPGRFSGRQFSNSRSEMNVSTLELGDSALYLCASSRDLETQYFGPGTRLLVL.

J is TRBJ1-5 and V is TRBV6-1; unclear D gene. The CDR3 length is 19 residues. Deletions cut 2 bases from V and 0 bases from J, with 20 bases between. Germline V gene data show CDR1 as MNHNS and CDR2 as SASEGT. The CDR3 reads CASSEYATSPPNSNQPQHF. The CDR3 DNA reads TGTGCCAGCAGTGAATACGCGACATCCCCCCCCAATAGCAATCAGCCCCAGCATTTT.

The chain joins TRBV28 to TRBJ1-2; perhaps TRBD1 as D (5 bases). Germline V CDR1 and CDR2: MDHEN, SYDVKM. The V gene lost 2 bases and the J gene lost 4 bases, with 14 bases spanning the gap. This CDR3 has 15 residues. In nucleotides, the CDR3 is TGTGCCAGCAGTTTAGAGCAATTGGACACCTATGGCTACACCTTC. This codes for CASSLEQLDTYGYTF.